Each of the 10 T cell receptor beta chains below was sequenced from the same sample in a study of beta chain features in type 1 diabetes. Study conclusions and caveats: Researchers report that Type 1 diabetes patients had moderately but significantly shorter TCRB CDR3s across all four CD4+ subsets.

These TCRs' antigens remain unknown. As every portion of the isolated RNA was reverse transcribed, the sequencing read expressed TCRB transcripts. Sequencing used immunoSEQ multiplex PCR; TCRdb keeps in-frame clones, though not all of them. The top ten hold 0.45% to 0.6% of the sample, which has some 160,000 clones, 6.5% to 8.5% seen once. Input material: central memory CD4+ T cells from blood. These receptors originate from a woman aged 18-35 years with type 1 diabetes.

There are a few counts of this clone. This chain uses TRBV7-9 with TRBJ1-2, with no clear D. The V and J ends lost 7 bases and 3 bases respectively, with 15 bases between them. In germline, CDR1 is SEHNR, CDR2 FQNEAQ (reference sequence). This CDR3 contains 14 residues. CDR3 protein: CASTPPGVDYGYTF. CDR3 coding DNA: TGTGCCAGCACCCCGCCCGGGGTTGACTATGGCTACACCTTC.

The gene calls are TRBV11-3 and TRBJ2-5; D is unclear. Trimming cost V 2 bases and J 1 base, with 14 bases left between them. Germline assignment: CDR1 SGHNT and CDR2 YENEEA. The CDR3 sequence is 16 residues long. The chain's CDR3 is CASSLTLGPPQETQYF. The CDR3 nucleotides are TGTGCCAGCAGCTTAACTCTAGGTCCACCCCAAGAGACCCAGTACTTC.

The chain couples TRBV4-3 to TRBJ2-3, with TRBD1 identical over 8 bases. The CDR3 covers 16 residues. The V gene's germline CDR1 is LGHNA and CDR2 YSLEER. V lost 1 base, J lost 6 bases, and 9 bases stayed unmatched. The CDR3 DNA is TGCGCCAGCAGCCAAGGGACCAGAACAGGGGGGGATACGCAGTATTTT. Encoded protein: CASSQGTRTGGDTQYF.

This chain connects TRBV30 to TRBJ1-4, with D tentatively TRBD1 (6 bases). Trimming took 8 bases from V and 0 from J, leaving 10 bases between them. The CDR3 spans 13 residues. Per the germline V gene, CDR1 is GTSNPN and CDR2 is SVGIG (reference sequence). The CDR3 region has the DNA TGTGCCGGAAGACAGGCAACTAATGAAAAACTGTTTTTT. Protein product: CAGRQATNEKLFF.

This clone came up a few times. The chain carries TRBV30 and TRBJ2-3; 10 positions match TRBD2. The CDR3 sequence is 15 residues long. Germline CDR1 is GTSNPN and CDR2 is SVGIG (reference sequence). The trim removed 5 bases at V and 7 bases at J, leaving 12 bases unmatched. CDR3 region: CAWGGLAGDINTQYF. The CDR3 DNA sequence: TGTGCCTGGGGGGGGCTAGCGGGAGATATCAATACGCAGTATTTT.

This clone was found a few times. This sequence joins TRBV6-5 and TRBJ1-5, with D possibly matching TRBD1 (6 bases). Germline lookup yields CDR1 MNHEY and CDR2 SVGAGI. The CDR3 loop spans 14 amino acids. The V end lost 6 bases, the J end lost 5 bases, and 14 bases lay between the germline ends. The CDR3 region is CASSRVGGDQPQHF. The CDR3 DNA is TGTGCCAGCAGCCGAGTAGGGGGGGATCAGCCCCAGCATTTT.

Only a few counts were recorded for this clone. The chain recombines TRBV11-3 with TRBJ2-3; 10 nucleotides align to TRBD2. Germline values: CDR1 SGHNT, CDR2 YENEEA. The CDR3 has 17 amino acids. The V segment lost 5 bases and the J segment 0 bases; nucleotides outside the gene matches: 8. Here the CDR3 reads CASSPGETSGSTDTQYF. The CDR3 coding sequence is TGTGCCAGCAGCCCCGGCGAGACTAGCGGGAGCACAGATACGCAGTATTTT.

As to this clone: The junction shows a germline mismatch at one end, possibly a read error. The chain carries TRBV2 and TRBJ2-4; D might be TRBD2 (5 bases). Germline V CDR1 and CDR2: SNHLY, FYNNEI. The CDR3 spans 16 residues. CDR3 residues: CASREAIGGGGGIQYF. The CDR3 DNA follows: TGTGCCAGCAGGGAAGCAATAGGAGGTGGAGGAGGCATTCAGTACTTC.

The chain employs TRBV5-6 and TRBJ2-7; TRBD1 agrees at 11 bases. This CDR3 is 14 amino acids long. The V and J ends lost 6 bases and 4 bases, in that order; junction bases with no gene match: 6. From germline, CDR1 is SGHDT and CDR2 YYEEEE. CDR3 region: CASTRTGGRYEQYF. DNA of the CDR3: TGTGCCAGCACCAGGACAGGGGGCCGATACGAGCAGTACTTC.

This clone was found a few times. This chain links TRBV11-2 with TRBJ2-1, with 8 bases matching TRBD2. Trimming took 5 bases from V and 5 from J; bases not matched to a gene: 17. Germline V gives CDR1 SGHAT, CDR2 FQNNGV. The length of the CDR3 is 18 residues. CDR3 sequence: CASSLRRGGTRMDNEQFF. DNA for the CDR3: TGTGCCAGCAGCCTCCGGAGGGGAGGGACTAGAATGGACAATGAGCAGTTCTTC. Together with reference TRBV11-2 and TRBJ2-1, the CDR3 gives the full variable domain: EAGVAQSPRYKIIEKRQSVAFWCNPISGHATLYWYQQILGQGPKLLIQFQNNGVVDDSQLPKDRFSAERLKGVDSTLKIQPAKLEDSAVYLCASSLRRGGTRMDNEQFFGPGTRLTVL.